Each of the 5 T cell receptor beta chains below was sequenced from the same sample in a study of cytomegalovirus exposure and HLA in healthy donors. This PCR relied on a set of 60 Vbeta primers and 13 Jbeta primers. Profiled with immunoSEQ multiplex PCR; TCRdb holds only in-frame clones, not every one. Of roughly 180,000 clones listed, around 75% are singletons. Sequences were obtained from PBMCs. The receptors were sampled from a female donor in good health and CMV-seronegative.

The chain carries TRBV19 and TRBJ2-1, with 11 bases matching TRBD2. The CDR3 extends over 15 amino acids. The germline gives CDR1 LNHDA, CDR2 SQIVND (reference sequence). Trimming at V came to 8 bases and at J to 5 bases, leaving 8 bases not matched to a gene. CDR3 nucleotide sequence: TGTGCCAGTGCCATAGCGGGGGGGCAAAACAATGAGCAGTTCTTC. Translating gives CASAIAGGQNNEQFF.

The rearrangement joins TRBV5-1 to TRBJ1-1, with D possibly TRBD1 on 6 matching bases. Deletions cut 7 bases from V and 2 bases from J, with 15 bases between. This CDR3 spans 14 amino acids. Germline V lookup: CDR1 SGHRS, CDR2 YFSETQ. In DNA, the CDR3 is TGCGCCAGCTTCGGGGGGGGCCTAAACACTGAAGCTTTCTTT. It codes for CASFGGGLNTEAFF. The entire variable domain, with the rest obtained from reference TRBV5-1 and TRBJ1-1, is as follows: KAGVTQTPRYLIKTRGQQVTLSCSPISGHRSVSWYQQTPGQGLQFLFEYFSETQRNKGNFPGRFSGRQFSNSRSEMNVSTLELGDSALYLCASFGGGLNTEAFFGQGTRLTVV.

The chain couples TRBV7-8 to TRBJ2-1, with 12 bases aligning to TRBD2. The CDR3 totals 15 residues. V shed 2 bases and J 9 bases; nucleotides not matched to a gene: 5. Looked up from germline, CDR1 is SGHVS and CDR2 is FQNEAQ. In DNA form, the CDR3 reads TGTGCCAGCAGCTTAACCCTAGCGGGAGGGAGTGAGCAGTTCTTC. Translated: CASSLTLAGGSEQFF. Based on the CDR3 plus reference TRBV7-8 and TRBJ2-1, the full variable domain is GAGVSQSPRYKVAKRGQDVALRCDPISGHVSLFWYQQALGQGPEFLTYFQNEAQLDKSGLPSDRFFAERPEGSVSTLKIQRTQQEDSAVYLCASSLTLAGGSEQFFGPGTRLTVL.

The rearrangement links TRBV4-2 to TRBJ2-7, with 9 bases matching TRBD2. CDR1 LGHNA and CDR2 YNFKEQ come from the germline V gene. The CDR3 covers 17 residues. The trim removed 3 bases at V and 2 bases at J, leaving 11 bases unmatched. The DNA for the CDR3 is TGTGCCAGCAGCCAGGGACGACTAAGCGGGGGGACCTACGAGCAGTACTTC. Encoded protein: CASSQGRLSGGTYEQYF.

The V gene is TRBV12-5, the J gene TRBJ2-5; the match to TRBD1 covers 9 bases. The CDR3 runs to 14 residues. Per germline, CDR1 LGHNT and CDR2 FRNRAP. Trimming removed 4 bases from V and 1 base from J; junction bases left unmatched: 1. Here the CDR3 reads CASGSGQGQETQYF. The CDR3 coding sequence is TGTGCTAGTGGTTCGGGACAGGGCCAAGAGACCCAGTACTTC.